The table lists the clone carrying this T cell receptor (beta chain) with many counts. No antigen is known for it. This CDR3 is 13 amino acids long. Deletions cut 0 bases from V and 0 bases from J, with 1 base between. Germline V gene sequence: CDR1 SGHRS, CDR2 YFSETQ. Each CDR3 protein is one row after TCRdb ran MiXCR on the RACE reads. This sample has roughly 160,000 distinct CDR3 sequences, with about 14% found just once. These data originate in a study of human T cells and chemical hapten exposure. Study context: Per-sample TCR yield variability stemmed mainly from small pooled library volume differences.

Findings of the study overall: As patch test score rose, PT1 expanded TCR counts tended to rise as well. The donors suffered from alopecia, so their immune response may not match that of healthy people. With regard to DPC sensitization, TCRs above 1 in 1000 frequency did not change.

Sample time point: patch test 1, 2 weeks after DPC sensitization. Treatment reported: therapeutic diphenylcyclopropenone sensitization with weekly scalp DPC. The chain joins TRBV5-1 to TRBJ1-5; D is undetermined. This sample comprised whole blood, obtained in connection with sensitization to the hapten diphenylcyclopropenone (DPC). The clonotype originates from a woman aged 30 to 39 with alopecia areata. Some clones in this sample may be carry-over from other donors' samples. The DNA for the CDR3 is TGCGCCAGCAGCTTGGATAGCAATCAGCCCCAGCATTTT. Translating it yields CASSLDSNQPQHF.